The subject of this entry is one TCR beta chain. Its target is unknown. A much larger clone differs by one base, so this may be a read error. This entry belongs to a study of molecular identifiers for immune sequencing clone quantification. Study conclusions and caveats: Highly expanded clones may be undercounted when identical TCR molecules share barcodes. Clones carrying above 20 RNA copies accounted for over 98% of effector molecules, under 1% in naive cells.

V was trimmed by 0 bases and J by 2 bases, leaving 9 bases between them. This CDR3 region has 14 residues. The V gene's germline CDR1 is SGDLS and CDR2 YYNGEE. Naive CD8 sequencing libraries were generated from about 19,000 to 1,100,000 sorted cells, with 10%, 30% or 50% RNA as input. Both previously described methods and listed TCR primers were employed to make bulk TCR libraries. TCRdb redid the calling of the PCR reads with MiXCR, one entry per CDR3 protein. Of about 300,000 distinct CDR3 sequences in the sample, 20% to 25% were seen once. This clonotype was sampled from a human donor in good health. Some libraries in this study had Jurkat cell RNA spiked in. The V call is TRBV9, the J call TRBJ2-7; no clear D gene. Sequencing was performed on naive CD8+ T cells from blood, with Jurkat cell RNA spiked in. This sample's subset: FACS-sorted CD8+CD4-CCR7+CD45RA+ naive T cells. The CDR3 here is CASSVEEDAYEQYF. In DNA form, the CDR3 reads TGTGCCAGCAGCGTAGAAGAGGACGCCTACGAGCAGTACTTC.